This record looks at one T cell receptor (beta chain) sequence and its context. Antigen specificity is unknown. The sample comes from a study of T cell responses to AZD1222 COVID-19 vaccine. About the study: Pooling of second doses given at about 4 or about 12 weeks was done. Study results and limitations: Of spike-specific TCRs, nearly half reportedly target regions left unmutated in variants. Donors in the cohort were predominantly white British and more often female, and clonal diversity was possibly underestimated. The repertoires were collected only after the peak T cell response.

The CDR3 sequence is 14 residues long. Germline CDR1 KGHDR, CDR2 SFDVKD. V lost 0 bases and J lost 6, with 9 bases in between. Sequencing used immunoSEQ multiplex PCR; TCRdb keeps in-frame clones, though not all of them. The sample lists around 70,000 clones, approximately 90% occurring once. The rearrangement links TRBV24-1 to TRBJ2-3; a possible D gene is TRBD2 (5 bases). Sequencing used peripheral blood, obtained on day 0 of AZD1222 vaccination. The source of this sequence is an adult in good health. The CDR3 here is CATSDLRGSDTQYF. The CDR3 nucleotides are TGTGCCACCAGTGATTTGCGGGGATCGGATACGCAGTATTTT.